This T cell receptor beta chain was identified during a study of CD8+CD57+ T cells in acquired aplastic anemia. Study-level information: When averaged, DNA from sorted CD4+ and CD8+ cells came to about 3 ug. General study results and limits: Researchers reported that CD8+ Simpson's diversity was not significantly different in patients versus controls.

The template used for profiling TCR beta VDJ and CDR3 was genomic DNA. TCRdb redid the calling of the reads with MiXCR, one entry per CDR3 protein. This table has 150,000 to 200,000 distinct CDR3 sequences, roughly 63% appearing once. The germline gives CDR1 MNHEY, CDR2 SVGEGT. This CDR3 is built from 15 residues. V gave up 2 bases and J gave up 8 bases; unmatched junction bases: 8. As to this clonotype: Its antigen remains unknown.

The sample consisted of sorted CD4+, CD8+, or CD8+CD57+ T cells (not recorded which) from PBMCs. The clonotype originates from a human donor in good health. The gene calls are TRBV6-2 or TRBV6-3 and TRBJ1-2, with 10 bases aligning to TRBD1. CDR3 nucleotide sequence: TGTGCCAGCAGTTACGGGGGACAGGGGAGGTTCGGCTACACCTTC. It translates to CASSYGGQGRFGYTF.